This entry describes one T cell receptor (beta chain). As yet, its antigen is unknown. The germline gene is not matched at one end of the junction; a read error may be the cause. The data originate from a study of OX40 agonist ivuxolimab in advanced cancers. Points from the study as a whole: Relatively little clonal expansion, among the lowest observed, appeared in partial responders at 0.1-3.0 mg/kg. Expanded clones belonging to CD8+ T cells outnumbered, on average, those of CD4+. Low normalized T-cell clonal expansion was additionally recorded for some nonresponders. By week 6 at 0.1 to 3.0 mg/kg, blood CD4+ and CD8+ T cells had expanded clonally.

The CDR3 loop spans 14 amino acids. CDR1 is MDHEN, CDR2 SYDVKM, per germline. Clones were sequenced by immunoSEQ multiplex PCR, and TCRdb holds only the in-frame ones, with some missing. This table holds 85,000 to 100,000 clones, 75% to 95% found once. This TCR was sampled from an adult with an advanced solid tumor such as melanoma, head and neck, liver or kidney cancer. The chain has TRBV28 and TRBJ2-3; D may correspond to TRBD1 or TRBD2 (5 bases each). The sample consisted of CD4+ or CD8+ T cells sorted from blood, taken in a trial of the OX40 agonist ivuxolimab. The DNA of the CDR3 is TGTGCCAGCAGTTTATTAGAGGGGTTTGGCCCAAAGGATTTT. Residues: CASSLLEGFGPKDF.